The table lists the clone carrying this T cell receptor beta chain with many counts. Its antigen is unknown. Used for diagnoses were clinical symptoms, serum thyroxine and TRAb, thyroid ultrasound and orbital computed tomography. This sample was taken from a study of T cells in Graves' hyperthyroidism and ophthalmopathy. General study results and limits: Among thyroid clonotypes expanded above 0.001, most also appeared in blood.

V shed 4 bases and J 3 bases; nucleotides not matched to a gene: 5. The germline V gene encodes CDR1 SGHTA and CDR2 FQGNSA. The length of the CDR3 is 14 residues. RNA transcripts yielded amplified TCR beta CDR3 regions. When the TCR CDR3 underwent first-round RT-PCR, the HTBI primer set was used. TCRdb ran MiXCR on the multiplex PCR reads and lists one entry per CDR3 protein. The sample has about 590,000 distinct CDR3 sequences, approximately 14% seen once. The sample was blood. The receptor comes from a woman in her thirties with Graves' hyperthyroidism. V and J are TRBV7-2 and TRBJ2-7; 8 bases fit TRBD1. This chain's CDR3 is CASSSGTGLYEQYF. The CDR3 coding sequence is TGTGCCAGCAGCTCCGGGACAGGCCTCTACGAGCAGTACTTC.